Sequencing of this TCR beta chain was carried out in a study of blood T cell repertoires in COVID-19. About the study: Acute-phase and convalescent COVID-19 samples originated in the United States, Italy and Spain. T cells, B-cell-depleted T cells, or PBMCs provided the cDNA or gDNA that served as material.

Germline V lookup: CDR1 MRHNA, CDR2 SNTAGT. There are 16 residues in the CDR3. V dropped 8 bases and J dropped 5 bases, with 21 bases sitting between them. Study processing details: Amplification of reference gene primers provided the estimated nucleated cell counts. Sequencing was performed with immunoSEQ multiplex PCR; in TCRdb, only in-frame clones are kept and a portion is missing. The DNA was the basis for D and trimming; V, J and clone size are from that table. The sample holds about 240,000 clones, roughly 88% seen once. The chain joins TRBV6-4 to TRBJ2-2; tentative D call: TRBD2 (5 bases). The receptor's source is a man older than 75 with acute or convalescent COVID-19. Sequenced input: peripheral blood. The CDR3 region is CASAPGMGARTGELFF. In DNA form, the CDR3 reads TGTGCCAGCGCTCCGGGGATGGGTGCGAGAACCGGGGAGCTGTTTTTT.